A selection of T cell receptor beta chains follows, all from one sample in a study of blood T cells in healthy people across ages. TCRdb fed the 5' RACE reads into MiXCR, producing one record per CDR3 protein. Of around 1,700,000 distinct CDR3 sequences detected, approximately 30% appear once; the ten largest clones hold 7.7%. The source material was blood. These receptors originate from a woman aged 25 to 39 in good health. Both conserved end residues are trimmed from each CDR3. Each record gives: V gene, CDR3 protein.

V: TRBV12-3/TRBV12-4
CDR3: ASSPYRGWHYGYT

V: TRBV14
CDR3: ANSAYEQY

V: TRBV10-3
CDR3: AVSHEGARNEQF

V: TRBV29-1
CDR3: SVGVSRRGYT

V: TRBV5-5
CDR3: ASSSGVANTGELF

V: TRBV4-3
CDR3: ASSQDRAIGNTIY

V: TRBV5-1
CDR3: ASSLGAGSRGTEAF

V: TRBV19
CDR3: ASRTGEADYGYT

V: TRBV20-1
CDR3: SVSLAGEFSEQY

V: TRBV6-6
CDR3: ASTGQLNFRPQH